This T cell receptor beta chain was found in a study of post-analysis software for immune sequencing data. Study information: Courses of disease covered relapsing-remitting, secondary progressive and progressive-relapsing multiple sclerosis.

CDR1 and CDR2 from the germline V gene are DFQATT and SNEGSKA (reference sequence). This CDR3 has 14 residues. V lost 5 bases and J lost 8; bases outside the gene matches: 7. Broader study findings: A significant reduction in normalized Chao1 diversity was observed in multiple sclerosis patients versus controls. Relative to controls, patients had 4 or 5 TRBV segments at higher frequency, with TRBV5-6, TRBV5-1 and TRBV20-1 among these.

Every TCR beta cDNA library bore unique molecular identifiers. TCRdb called the PCR reads again in MiXCR, with one record for every CDR3 protein. The data hold about 810,000 distinct CDR3 sequences, with 53% observed a single time. In the case of this clonotype: The antigen is not known.

The sample taken for sequencing was blood. The gene calls are TRBV20-1 and TRBJ2-1; 12 bases match TRBD2. This sequence was found in a girl under 18 with multiple sclerosis. The CDR3 reads CSAAWTSGTDEQFF. CDR3 bases: TGCAGTGCTGCCTGGACTAGCGGGACAGATGAGCAGTTCTTC.